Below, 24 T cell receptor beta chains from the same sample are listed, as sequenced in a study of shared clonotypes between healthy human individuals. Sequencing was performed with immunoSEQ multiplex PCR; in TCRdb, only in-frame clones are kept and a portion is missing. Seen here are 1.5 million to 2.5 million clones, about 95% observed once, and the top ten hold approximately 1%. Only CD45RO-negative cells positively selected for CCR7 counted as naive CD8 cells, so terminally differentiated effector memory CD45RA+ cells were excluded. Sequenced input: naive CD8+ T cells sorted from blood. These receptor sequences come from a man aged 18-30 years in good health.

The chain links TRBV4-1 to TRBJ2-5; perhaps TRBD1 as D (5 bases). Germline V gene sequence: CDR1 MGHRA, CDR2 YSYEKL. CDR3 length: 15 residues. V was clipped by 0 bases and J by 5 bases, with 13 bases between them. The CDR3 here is CASSQDPGRAETQYF. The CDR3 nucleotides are TGCGCCAGCAGCCAAGACCCGGGCAGGGCGGAGACCCAGTACTTC.

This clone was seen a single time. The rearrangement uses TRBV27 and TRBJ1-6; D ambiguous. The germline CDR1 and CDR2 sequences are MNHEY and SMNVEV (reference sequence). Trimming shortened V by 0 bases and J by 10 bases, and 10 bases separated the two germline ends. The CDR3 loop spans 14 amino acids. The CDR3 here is CASSLSVSRSPLHF. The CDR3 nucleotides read TGTGCCAGCAGTTTATCGGTCAGTAGGTCACCCCTCCACTTT.

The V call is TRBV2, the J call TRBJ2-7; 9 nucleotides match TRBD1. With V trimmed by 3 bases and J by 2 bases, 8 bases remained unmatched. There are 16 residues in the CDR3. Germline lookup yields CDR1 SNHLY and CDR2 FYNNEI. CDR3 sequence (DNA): TGTGCCAGCAGTGATCAGGACAGGGGAGAAACCTACGAGCAGTACTTC. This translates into CASSDQDRGETYEQYF. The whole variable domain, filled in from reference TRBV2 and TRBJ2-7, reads EPEVTQTPSHQVTQMGQEVILRCVPISNHLYFYWYRQILGQKVEFLVSFYNNEISEKSEIFDDQFSVERPDGSNFTLKIRSTKLEDSAMYFCASSDQDRGETYEQYFGPGTRLTVT.

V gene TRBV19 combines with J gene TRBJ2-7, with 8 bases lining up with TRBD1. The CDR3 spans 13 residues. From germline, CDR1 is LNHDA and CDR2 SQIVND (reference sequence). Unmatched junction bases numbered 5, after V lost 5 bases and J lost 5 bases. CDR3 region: CASSYGQGHEQYF. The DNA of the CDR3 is TGTGCCAGTAGTTACGGACAGGGCCACGAGCAGTACTTC.

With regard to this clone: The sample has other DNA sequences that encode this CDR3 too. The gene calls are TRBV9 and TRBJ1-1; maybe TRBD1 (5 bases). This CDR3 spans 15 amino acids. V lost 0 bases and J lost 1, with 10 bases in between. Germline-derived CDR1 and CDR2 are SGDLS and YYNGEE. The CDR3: CASSVVGQGNTEAFF. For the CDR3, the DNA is TGTGCCAGCAGCGTAGTGGGCCAGGGGAACACTGAAGCTTTCTTT.

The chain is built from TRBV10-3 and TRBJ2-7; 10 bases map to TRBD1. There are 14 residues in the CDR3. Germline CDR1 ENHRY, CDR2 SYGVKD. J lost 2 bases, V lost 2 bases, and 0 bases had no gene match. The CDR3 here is CAISEDRGPYEQYF. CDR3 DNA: TGTGCCATCAGTGAGGACAGGGGGCCCTACGAGCAGTACTTC.

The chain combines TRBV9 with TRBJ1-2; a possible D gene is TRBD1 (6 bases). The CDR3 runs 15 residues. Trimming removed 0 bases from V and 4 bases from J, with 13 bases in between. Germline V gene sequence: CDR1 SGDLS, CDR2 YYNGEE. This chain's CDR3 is CASSVEIDRIYGYTF. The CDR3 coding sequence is TGTGCCAGCAGCGTAGAGATAGACAGGATCTATGGCTACACCTTC.

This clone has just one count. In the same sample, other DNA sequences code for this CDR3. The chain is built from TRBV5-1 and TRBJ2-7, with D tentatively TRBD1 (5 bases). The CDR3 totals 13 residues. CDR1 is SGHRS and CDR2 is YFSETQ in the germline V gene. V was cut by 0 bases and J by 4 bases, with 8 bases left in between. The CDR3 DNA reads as TGCGCCAGCAGCTTGGGGTCAGGGTACGAGCAGTACTTC. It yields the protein CASSLGSGYEQYF. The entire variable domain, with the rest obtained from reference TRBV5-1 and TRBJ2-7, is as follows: KAGVTQTPRYLIKTRGQQVTLSCSPISGHRSVSWYQQTPGQGLQFLFEYFSETQRNKGNFPGRFSGRQFSNSRSEMNVSTLELGDSALYLCASSLGSGYEQYFGPGTRLTVT.

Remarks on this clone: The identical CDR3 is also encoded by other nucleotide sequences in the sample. Here the CDR3 DNA reads TGTGCCAGCAGCTTAGTGGGAGGGAATGAGCAGTTCTTC. Translated: CASSLVGGNEQFF. The chain is built from TRBV7-9 and TRBJ2-1; 7 bases fit TRBD2. The CDR3 is 13 amino acids. The germline CDR1 and CDR2 sequences are SEHNR and FQNEAQ (reference sequence). The trim removed 1 base at V and 7 bases at J, leaving 1 base unmatched.

CDR3 sequence (DNA): TGTGCCTGGACTCGGAGGGAGGTGAACACTGAAGCTTTCTTT. This sequence encodes CAWTRREVNTEAFF. The chain is built from TRBV30 and TRBJ1-1; D is unresolved. The CDR3 contains 14 residues. V lost 4 bases to trimming and J lost 0 bases, with 12 bases between them. Germline assignment: CDR1 GTSNPN and CDR2 SVGIG (reference sequence).

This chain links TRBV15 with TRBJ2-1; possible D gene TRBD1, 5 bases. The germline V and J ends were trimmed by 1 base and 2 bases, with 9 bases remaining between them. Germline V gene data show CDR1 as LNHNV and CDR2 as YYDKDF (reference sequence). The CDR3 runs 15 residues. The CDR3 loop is CATSRGQGPYNEQFF. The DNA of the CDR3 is TGTGCCACCAGCAGAGGGCAGGGTCCCTACAATGAGCAGTTCTTC.

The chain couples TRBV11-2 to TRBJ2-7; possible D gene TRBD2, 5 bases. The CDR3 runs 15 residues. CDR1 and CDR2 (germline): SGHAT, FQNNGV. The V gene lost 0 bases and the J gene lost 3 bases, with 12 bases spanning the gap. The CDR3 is CASSLDLLDYYEQYF. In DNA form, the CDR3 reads TGTGCCAGCAGCTTAGATCTCCTAGACTACTACGAGCAGTACTTC. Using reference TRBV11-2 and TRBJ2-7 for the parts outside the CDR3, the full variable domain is EAGVAQSPRYKIIEKRQSVAFWCNPISGHATLYWYQQILGQGPKLLIQFQNNGVVDDSQLPKDRFSAERLKGVDSTLKIQPAKLEDSAVYLCASSLDLLDYYEQYFGPGTRLTVT.

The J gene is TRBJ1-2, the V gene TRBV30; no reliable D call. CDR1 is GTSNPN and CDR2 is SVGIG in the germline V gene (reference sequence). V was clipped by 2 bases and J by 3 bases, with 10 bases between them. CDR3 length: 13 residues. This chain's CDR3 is CAWSLTRDYGYTF. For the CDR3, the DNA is TGTGCCTGGAGTTTGACAAGGGACTATGGCTACACCTTC.

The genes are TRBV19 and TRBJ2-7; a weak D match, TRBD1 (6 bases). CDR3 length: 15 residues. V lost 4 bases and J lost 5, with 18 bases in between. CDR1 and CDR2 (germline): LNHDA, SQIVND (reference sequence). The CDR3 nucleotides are TGTGCCAGTAGTACAATCATAGGGGGTGGAGACGAGCAGTACTTC. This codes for CASSTIIGGGDEQYF.

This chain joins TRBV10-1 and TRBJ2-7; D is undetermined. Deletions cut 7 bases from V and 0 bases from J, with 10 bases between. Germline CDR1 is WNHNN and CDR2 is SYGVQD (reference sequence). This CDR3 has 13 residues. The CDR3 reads CASMGGSSYEQYF. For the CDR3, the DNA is TGCGCCAGCATGGGCGGTAGCTCCTACGAGCAGTACTTC.

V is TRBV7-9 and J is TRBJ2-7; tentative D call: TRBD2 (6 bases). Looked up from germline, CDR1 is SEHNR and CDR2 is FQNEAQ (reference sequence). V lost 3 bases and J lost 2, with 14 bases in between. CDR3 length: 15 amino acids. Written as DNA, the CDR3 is TGTGCCAGCAGCTTTGGGTTCGGGGGAACCTACGAGCAGTACTTC. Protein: CASSFGFGGTYEQYF.

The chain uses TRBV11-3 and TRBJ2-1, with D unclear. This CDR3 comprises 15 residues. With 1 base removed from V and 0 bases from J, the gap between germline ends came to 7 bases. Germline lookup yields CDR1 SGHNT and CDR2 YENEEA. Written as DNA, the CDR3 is TGTGCCAGCAGCTTAGTGGGTAGCTCCTACAATGAGCAGTTCTTC. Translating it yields CASSLVGSSYNEQFF.

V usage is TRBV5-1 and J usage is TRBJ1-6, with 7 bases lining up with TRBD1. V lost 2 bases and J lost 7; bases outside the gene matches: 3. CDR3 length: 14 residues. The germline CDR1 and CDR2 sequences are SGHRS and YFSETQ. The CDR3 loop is CASSFSGGNSPLHF. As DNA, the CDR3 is TGCGCCAGCAGCTTCTCAGGGGGGAATTCACCCCTCCACTTT.

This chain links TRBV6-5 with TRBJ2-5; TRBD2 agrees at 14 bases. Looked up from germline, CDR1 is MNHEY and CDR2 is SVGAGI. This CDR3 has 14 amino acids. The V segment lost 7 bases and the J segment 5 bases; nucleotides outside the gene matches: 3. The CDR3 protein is CASTGTSGSETQYF. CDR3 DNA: TGTGCCAGCACCGGGACTAGCGGGAGTGAGACCCAGTACTTC.

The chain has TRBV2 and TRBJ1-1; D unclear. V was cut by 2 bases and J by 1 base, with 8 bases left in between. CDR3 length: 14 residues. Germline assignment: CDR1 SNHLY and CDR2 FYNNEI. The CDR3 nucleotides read TGTGCCAGCAGTGAAATGGATGGGAACACTGAAGCTTTCTTT. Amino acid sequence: CASSEMDGNTEAFF.

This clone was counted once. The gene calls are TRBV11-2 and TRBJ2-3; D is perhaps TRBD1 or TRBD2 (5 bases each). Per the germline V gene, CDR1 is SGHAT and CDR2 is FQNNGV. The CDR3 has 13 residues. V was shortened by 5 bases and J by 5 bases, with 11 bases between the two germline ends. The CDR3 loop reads CASSRPGRDTQYF. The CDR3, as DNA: TGTGCCAGCAGCCGTCCGGGGCGAGATACGCAGTATTTT. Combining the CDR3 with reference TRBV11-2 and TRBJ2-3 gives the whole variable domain EAGVAQSPRYKIIEKRQSVAFWCNPISGHATLYWYQQILGQGPKLLIQFQNNGVVDDSQLPKDRFSAERLKGVDSTLKIQPAKLEDSAVYLCASSRPGRDTQYFGPGTRLTVL.

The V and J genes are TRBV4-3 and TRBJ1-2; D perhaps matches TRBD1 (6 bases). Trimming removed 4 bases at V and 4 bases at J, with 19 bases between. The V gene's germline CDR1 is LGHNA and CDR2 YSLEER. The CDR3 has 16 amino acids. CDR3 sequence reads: CASSPATGTPVYGYTF. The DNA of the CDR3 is TGCGCCAGCAGCCCCGCCACCGGGACACCAGTCTATGGCTACACCTTC.

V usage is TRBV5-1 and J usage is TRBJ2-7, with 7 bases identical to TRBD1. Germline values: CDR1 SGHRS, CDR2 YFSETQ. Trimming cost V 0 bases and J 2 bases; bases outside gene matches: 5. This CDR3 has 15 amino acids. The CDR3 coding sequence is TGCGCCAGCAGCTTGGGGCAGGGGGACACCTACGAGCAGTACTTC. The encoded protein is CASSLGQGDTYEQYF.

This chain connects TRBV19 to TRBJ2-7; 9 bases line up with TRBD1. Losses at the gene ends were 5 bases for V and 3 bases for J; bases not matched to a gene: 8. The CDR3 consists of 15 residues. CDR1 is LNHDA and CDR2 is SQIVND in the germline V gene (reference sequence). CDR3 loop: CASSPFLGQGYEQYF. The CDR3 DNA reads TGTGCCAGTAGTCCCTTCCTGGGACAGGGCTACGAGCAGTACTTC.